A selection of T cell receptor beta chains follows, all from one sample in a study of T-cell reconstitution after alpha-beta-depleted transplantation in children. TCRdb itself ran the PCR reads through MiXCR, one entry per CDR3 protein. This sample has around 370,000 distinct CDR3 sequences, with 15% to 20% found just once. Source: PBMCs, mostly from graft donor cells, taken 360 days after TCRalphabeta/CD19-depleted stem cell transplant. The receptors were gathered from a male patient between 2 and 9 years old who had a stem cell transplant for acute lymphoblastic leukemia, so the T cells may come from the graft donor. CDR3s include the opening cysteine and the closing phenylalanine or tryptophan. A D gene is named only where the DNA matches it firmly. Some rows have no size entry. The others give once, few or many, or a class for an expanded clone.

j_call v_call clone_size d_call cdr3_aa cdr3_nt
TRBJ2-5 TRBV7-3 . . CASSLTRGAQETQYF TGTGCCAGCAGCTTAACCAGGGGGGCCCAAGAGACCCAGTACTTC
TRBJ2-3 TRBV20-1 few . CSARISPRLPDTQYF TGCAGTGCTAGAATTAGCCCCCGCCTCCCAGATACGCAGTATTTT
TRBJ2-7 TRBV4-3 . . CASSQELNNYEQYF TGCGCCAGCAGCCAAGAACTAAACAACTACGAGCAGTACTTC
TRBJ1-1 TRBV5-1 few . CASSLGYLRETRDTEAFF TGCGCCAGCAGCTTGGGCTATCTGAGGGAGACGAGAGACACTGAAGCTTTCTTT
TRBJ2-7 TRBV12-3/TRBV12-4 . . CASSPPPLGSYEQYF TGTGCCAGCAGCCCCCCCCCACTGGGCTCCTACGAGCAGTACTTC
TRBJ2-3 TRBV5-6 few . CASSTSGLPDTQYF TGTGCCAGCAGCACCTCGGGACTCCCAGATACGCAGTATTTT
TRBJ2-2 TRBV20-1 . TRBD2 CSASGLAAGELFF TGCAGTGCTTCTGGACTAGCGGCCGGGGAGCTGTTTTTT
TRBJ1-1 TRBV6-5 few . CASSYSTLTEAFF TGTGCCAGCAGTTACTCGACTCTCACTGAAGCTTTCTTT
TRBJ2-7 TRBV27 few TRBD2 CASRTTSGRAPDVYEQYF TGTGCCAGCAGAACGACTAGCGGGAGGGCCCCTGACGTCTACGAGCAGTACTTC
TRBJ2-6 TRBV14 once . CASSRIVGTDGSGANVLTF TGTGCCAGCAGCCGGATCGTTGGGACCGACGGCTCTGGGGCCAACGTCCTGACTTTC
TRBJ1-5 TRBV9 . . CASSLGGSNNQPQHF TGTGCCAGCAGCCTAGGCGGGTCTAACAATCAGCCCCAGCATTTT
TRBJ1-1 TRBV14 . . CASSHYSTEAFF TGTGCCAGCAGCCATTATAGCACTGAAGCTTTCTTT
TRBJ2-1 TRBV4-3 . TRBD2 CASKLGLAANEQFF TGCGCCAGCAAGTTGGGACTAGCGGCCAATGAGCAGTTCTTC
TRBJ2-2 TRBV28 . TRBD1 CASSLFGQGFTGELFF TGTGCCAGCAGTTTATTCGGACAGGGGTTCACCGGGGAGCTGTTTTTT
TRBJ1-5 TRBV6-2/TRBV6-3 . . CASSIPTGVYDNQPQHF TGTGCCAGCAGCATTCCGACGGGGGTTTACGACAATCAGCCCCAGCATTTT
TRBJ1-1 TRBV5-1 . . CASSPGGMNTEAFF TGCGCCAGCAGCCCCGGTGGGATGAACACTGAAGCTTTCTTT
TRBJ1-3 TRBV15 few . CATSRGTEGTIYF TGTGCCACCAGCAGAGGGACGGAGGGCACCATATATTTT
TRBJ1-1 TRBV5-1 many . CASSLVGWTSMNTEAFF TGCGCCAGCAGCTTGGTGGGGTGGACCAGCATGAACACTGAAGCTTTCTTT
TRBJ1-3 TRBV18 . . CASSLQGNSGNTIYF TGTGCCAGCTCACTGCAGGGGAACTCTGGAAACACCATATATTTT
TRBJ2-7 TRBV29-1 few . CSVVGSSYEQYF TGCAGCGTTGTGGGGAGCTCCTACGAGCAGTACTTC
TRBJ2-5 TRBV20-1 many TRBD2 CSAPSGGLETQYF TGCAGTGCGCCCTCGGGGGGTTTGGAGACCCAGTACTTC